The source of this T cell receptor (beta chain) is a study of cytomegalovirus exposure and HLA in healthy donors. On the study more broadly: HLA-typed donors contributed 65 million to 95 million unique TCRs, which were held in an early data release.

Study results and limitations: Most TCR beta V segments were productive about 87% or about 30% of the time in an earlier analysis.

As concerns this clone: Its target is unknown.

Donors were nominally healthy when sampled, though unrecorded immune exposures were likely. The length of the CDR3 is 16 residues. CDR1 and CDR2 (germline): LNHDA, SQIVND (reference sequence). V was pared by 5 bases and J by 4 bases, with 18 bases between. PCR employed 60 Vbeta and 13 Jbeta primers. Only in-frame clones appear in the TCRdb table, and some are missing; sequencing was by immunoSEQ multiplex PCR. In the table there are 200,000 to 250,000 clones, around four fifths of which are singletons. J is TRBJ1-3 and V is TRBV19; D perhaps matches TRBD1 (5 bases). This TCR derives from a boy between 2 and 10 years old in good health and CMV-seronegative. The sequenced sample was PBMCs. The chain's CDR3 is CASSSEGLRGGNTIYF. The CDR3 coding sequence is TGTGCCAGTAGTTCGGAGGGACTAAGGGGAGGAAACACCATATATTTT.